By share of the sample, the clone carrying this T cell receptor (beta chain) is medium-sized. Its antigen is as yet unknown. This sample is drawn from a study of cytotoxic CD8 clonotypes in ibrutinib-treated CLL. For the study at large: Response material was collected after a median around 12 months of treatment, range 6 to 36.

Study results and limitations: Clonality correlated strongly with circulating CD8+ T cells and exceeded age-matched healthy donors at baseline. Clonality went up at the time of ibrutinib response, stayed stable in sustained remission, and later dropped back toward its baseline level at progression.

CDR1 SQVTM and CDR2 ANQGSEA come from the germline V gene. V lost 6 bases to trimming and J lost 8 bases; unmatched junction nucleotides: 6. This CDR3 contains 13 residues. As input for TCR beta libraries, about 1.8 micrograms of genomic DNA came from cryopreserved PBMCs. Sequencing used immunoSEQ multiplex PCR; TCRdb keeps in-frame clones, though not all of them. Counted here are some 23,000 clones, roughly 70% occurring once; the ten biggest clones make up approximately 46%. Sequencing used PBMCs, obtained after 12 months of ibrutinib treatment. This receptor was taken from a human donor with chronic lymphocytic leukemia. The rearrangement uses TRBV29-1 and TRBJ1-6; 8 bases fit TRBD1. CDR3 residues: CSVADRADSPLHF. In DNA form, the CDR3 reads TGCAGCGTCGCGGACAGGGCGGATTCACCCCTCCACTTT.